The 26 T cell receptor beta chains in this list originate from one sample, sequenced in a study of shared clonotypes between healthy human individuals. TCRdb keeps only in-frame clones here, not all; method: immunoSEQ multiplex PCR. The sample has under 1,900,000 clones, around 98.5% seen once; the top ten hold 0.36%. The sample comprised naive CD4+ T cells sorted from blood. Specified subset: CD45RA+ positively selected. The receptors stem from a man aged 25-45 years in good health.

V usage is TRBV7-9 and J usage is TRBJ2-7, with 12 bases fitting TRBD2. The CDR3 is made up of 17 amino acids. Germline values: CDR1 SEHNR, CDR2 FQNEAQ (reference sequence). V shed 3 bases, J shed 0 bases, and the junction held 6 bases outside the gene matches. CDR3 in DNA: TGTGCCAGCAGCTTGGGTGGACTAGCGGGGATCTCCTACGAGCAGTACTTC. Residues: CASSLGGLAGISYEQYF.

V and J are TRBV4-3 and TRBJ1-1; D remains ambiguous. The CDR3 spans 13 residues. Germline V gene data show CDR1 as LGHNA and CDR2 as YSLEER. Trimming took 8 bases from V and 0 from J, leaving 10 bases between them. The CDR3, as DNA: TGCGCCAGCTCCTTGAAGGTGAACACTGAAGCTTTCTTT. It is translated as CASSLKVNTEAFF.

The chain links TRBV5-1 to TRBJ2-7; tentatively, D is TRBD2 (6 bases). From germline, CDR1 is SGHRS and CDR2 YFSETQ. The CDR3 totals 14 residues. Trimming stripped 0 bases from V and 5 bases from J, with 12 bases between. The CDR3 nucleotides read TGCGCCAGCAGCTTGGCCGTCGGAGGGGACGAGCAGTACTTC. Its protein product is CASSLAVGGDEQYF.

This clone was detected only once. The rearrangement uses TRBV18 and TRBJ2-7, with 8 bases that match TRBD1. V lost 4 bases, J lost 1 base, and 3 bases stayed unmatched. Germline V gene data show CDR1 as KGHSH and CDR2 as LQKENI. The CDR3 totals 14 residues. The chain's CDR3 is CASSLRDRSYEQYF. CDR3 nucleotides: TGTGCCAGCTCACTCCGGGACAGGTCCTACGAGCAGTACTTC.

This rearrangement joins TRBV9 to TRBJ2-7; 7 bases align to TRBD1. V gave up 4 bases and J gave up 7 bases; unmatched junction bases: 11. CDR1 is SGDLS, CDR2 YYNGEE, per germline. The CDR3 sequence is 14 residues long. The CDR3 region has the DNA TGTGCCAGCAGCCAGACAGGGATCCTAGAGGAGCAGTACTTC. Translating gives CASSQTGILEEQYF.

This chain links TRBV9 with TRBJ2-3; no reliable D call. Germline loops: CDR1 SGDLS, CDR2 YYNGEE. This CDR3 contains 13 residues. V was clipped by 3 bases and J by 2 bases, with 7 bases between them. CDR3 protein: CASSGSNTDTQYF. CDR3 DNA: TGTGCCAGCAGCGGTAGTAACACAGATACGCAGTATTTT.

The chain employs TRBV18 and TRBJ2-7; unclear D gene. V shed 0 bases and J shed 4 bases, with 10 bases lying between them. From germline, CDR1 is KGHSH and CDR2 LQKENI. The CDR3 consists of 14 residues. The CDR3 sequence: CASSPPTTGYEQYF. CDR3 in DNA: TGTGCCAGCTCACCACCGACAACGGGTTACGAGCAGTACTTC.

This rearrangement joins TRBV2 to TRBJ2-1; 7 positions match TRBD1. The CDR3 has 13 residues. V was pared by 4 bases and J by 9 bases, with 6 bases of the junction left unmatched. Germline V lookup: CDR1 SNHLY, CDR2 FYNNEI. The CDR3 here is CASSVDRWVEQFF. The CDR3 DNA is TGTGCCAGCAGTGTGGACAGGTGGGTTGAGCAGTTCTTC.

The rearrangement links TRBV10-3 to TRBJ2-7, with TRBD1 identical over 11 bases. This CDR3 contains 15 residues. Germline CDR1 and CDR2: ENHRY and SYGVKD. Trimming took 5 bases from V and 3 from J; bases not matched to a gene: 6. CDR3 amino acids: CAISLSGTGGYEQYF. For the CDR3, the DNA is TGTGCCATCAGTCTCTCCGGGACAGGGGGCTACGAGCAGTACTTC.

This clone was seen only once. This chain connects TRBV7-2 to TRBJ2-2; TRBD1 agrees at 9 bases. V gave up 8 bases and J gave up 4 bases; unmatched junction bases: 8. CDR1 and CDR2 (germline): SGHTA, FQGNSA. CDR3 length equals 15 residues. CDR3: CASANRGRRTGELFF. CDR3 nucleotides: TGTGCCAGCGCAAACAGGGGGCGTCGCACCGGGGAGCTGTTTTTT. Using reference TRBV7-2 and TRBJ2-2 for the parts outside the CDR3, the full variable domain is GAGVSQSPSNKVTEKGKDVELRCDPISGHTALYWYRQSLGQGLEFLIYFQGNSAPDKSGLPSDRFSAERTGGSVSTLTIQRTQQEDSAVYLCASANRGRRTGELFFGEGSRLTVL.

The CDR3 reads CASSATRNTGELFF. CDR3 coding DNA: TGTGCCAGCAGCGCCACGAGGAACACCGGGGAGCTGTTTTTT. This chain uses TRBV9 with TRBJ2-2; D gene uncertain. Trimming pared 3 bases from V and 1 base from J, leaving 7 bases between. Germline CDR1 and CDR2: SGDLS and YYNGEE. The CDR3 runs to 14 residues.

The chain combines TRBV12-5 with TRBJ2-3; perhaps TRBD2 as D (5 bases). CDR1 and CDR2 (germline): LGHNT, FRNRAP. V lost 2 bases to trimming and J lost 2 bases, with 11 bases between them. The CDR3 is 15 amino acids. The CDR3 loop reads CASGLILGDTDTQYF. Written as DNA, the CDR3 is TGTGCTAGTGGTTTGATACTCGGGGACACAGATACGCAGTATTTT. The full variable domain, in which reference TRBV12-5 and TRBJ2-3 provide the parts outside the CDR3, is DARVTQTPRHKVTEMGQEVTMRCQPILGHNTVFWYRQTMMQGLELLAYFRNRAPLDDSGMPKDRFSAEMPDATLATLKIQPSEPRDSAVYFCASGLILGDTDTQYFGPGTRLTVL.

This chain links TRBV7-2 with TRBJ2-3; possible D gene TRBD2, 6 bases. The CDR3 extends over 14 amino acids. V was cut by 5 bases and J by 3 bases, with 12 bases left in between. Germline loops: CDR1 SGHTA, CDR2 FQGNSA. The CDR3 bases are TGTGCCAGCAGCCCTTTCGGGGGAACAGATACGCAGTATTTT. It translates to CASSPFGGTDTQYF.

The CDR3 coding sequence is TGTGCCAGCAGCTGGGAGGCCTATGGCTACACCTTC. Its translation is CASSWEAYGYTF. J is TRBJ1-2 and V is TRBV5-8; D unresolved. Germline V gene sequence: CDR1 SGHTS, CDR2 YDEGEE. V shed 3 bases and J shed 4 bases, with 7 bases lying between them. The CDR3 is made up of 12 amino acids.

V usage is TRBV25-1 and J usage is TRBJ2-7, with TRBD1 matching over 7 bases. Germline CDR1 and CDR2: MGHDK and SYGVNS. This CDR3 comprises 15 residues. With V trimmed by 5 bases and J by 1 base, 8 bases remained unmatched. CDR3 sequence: CASSRTGEKSYEQYF. CDR3 coding DNA: TGTGCCAGCAGTCGCACAGGGGAGAAGTCCTACGAGCAGTACTTC.

The CDR3, as DNA: TGTGCCAGCAACGGGGGCGGCTTGCTCTATGGGCAGTACTTC. It is translated as CASNGGGLLYGQYF. The rearrangement uses TRBV11-2 and TRBJ2-7; D is possibly TRBD1 or TRBD2 (6 bases each). The germline V and J ends were trimmed by 7 bases and 9 bases, with 22 bases remaining between them. Germline CDR1 reads SGHAT; CDR2 reads FQNNGV. There are 14 residues in the CDR3.

The chain combines TRBV11-3 with TRBJ2-6; possible D gene TRBD1, 7 bases. The germline V and J ends were trimmed by 5 bases and 0 bases, with 11 bases remaining between them. Germline loops: CDR1 SGHNT, CDR2 YENEEA. The CDR3 totals 16 residues. CDR3 region: CASSPGGNSGANVLTF. CDR3 DNA: TGTGCCAGCAGCCCAGGGGGGAACTCTGGGGCCAACGTCCTGACTTTC.

In regard to this clone: This same CDR3 is encoded by further DNA sequences in the sample. The V gene is TRBV9, the J gene TRBJ2-1, with D hard to call. This CDR3 is built from 14 residues. V lost 0 bases and J lost 1, with 5 bases in between. Germline V lookup: CDR1 SGDLS, CDR2 YYNGEE. The CDR3 is CASSVESSYNEQFF. The CDR3 DNA is TGTGCCAGCAGCGTAGAATCATCCTACAATGAGCAGTTCTTC.

This clone was seen once. This chain uses TRBV19 with TRBJ2-3; no clear D gene. CDR1 is LNHDA, CDR2 SQIVND, per germline (reference sequence). The CDR3 has 17 amino acids. Deletions cut 10 bases from V and 4 bases from J, with 27 bases between. The DNA of the CDR3 is TGTGCCACCCGCCCCGGTCTCGGGTCCGCAGGAGCAGATACGCAGTATTTT. Encoded protein: CATRPGLGSAGADTQYF.

Comment on this clone: A clone one base away is much larger, so this may be a read error. In the same sample, other DNA sequences code for this CDR3. The chain joins TRBV5-1 to TRBJ2-7; unclear D gene. This CDR3 comprises 12 residues. In germline, CDR1 is SGHRS, CDR2 YFSETQ. V gave up 0 bases and J gave up 2 bases, with 3 bases separating them. The CDR3 sequence is CASSLGAYEQYF. The CDR3 DNA follows: TGCGCCAGCAGCTTGGGAGCCTACGAGCAGTACTTC. Based on the CDR3 plus reference TRBV5-1 and TRBJ2-7, the full variable domain is KAGVTQTPRYLIKTRGQQVTLSCSPISGHRSVSWYQQTPGQGLQFLFEYFSETQRNKGNFPGRFSGRQFSNSRSEMNVSTLELGDSALYLCASSLGAYEQYFGPGTRLTVT.

V gene TRBV6-1 combines with J gene TRBJ2-2; D call uncertain. This CDR3 region has 16 residues. The germline V and J ends were trimmed by 1 base and 1 base, with 10 bases remaining between them. In germline, CDR1 is MNHNS, CDR2 SASEGT. CDR3 sequence (DNA): TGTGCCAGCAGTGAAGGCGGTAGGCTGAACACCGGGGAGCTGTTTTTT. Residues: CASSEGGRLNTGELFF.

This sequence joins TRBV2 and TRBJ2-7; no reliable D call. CDR3 length equals 15 residues. Trimming stripped 4 bases from V and 1 base from J, with 14 bases between. CDR1 and CDR2 (germline): SNHLY, FYNNEI. CDR3 DNA sequence: TGTGCCAGCAGTGTCGCAGGTCGAGTTTCCTACGAGCAGTACTTC. The encoded protein is CASSVAGRVSYEQYF. Using reference TRBV2 and TRBJ2-7 for the parts outside the CDR3, the full variable domain is EPEVTQTPSHQVTQMGQEVILRCVPISNHLYFYWYRQILGQKVEFLVSFYNNEISEKSEIFDDQFSVERPDGSNFTLKIRSTKLEDSAMYFCASSVAGRVSYEQYFGPGTRLTVT.

The rearrangement uses TRBV28 and TRBJ2-1; D is perhaps TRBD2 (5 bases). The V end was cut by 5 bases, the J end by 7 bases, with 15 bases between. Germline-derived CDR1 and CDR2 are MDHEN and SYDVKM. This CDR3 spans 14 amino acids. The CDR3 DNA reads as TGTGCCAGCAGTCCATGGGAGAGTCGGAATGAGCAGTTCTTC. Translation: CASSPWESRNEQFF. The full variable domain, in which reference TRBV28 and TRBJ2-1 provide the parts outside the CDR3, is DVKVTQSSRYLVKRTGEKVFLECVQDMDHENMFWYRQDPGLGLRLIYFSYDVKMKEKGDIPEGYSVSREKKERFSLILESASTNQTSMYLCASSPWESRNEQFFGPGTRLTVL.

CDR3 amino acids: CASSLAQGSLLFF. The CDR3 nucleotides read TGTGCCAGCAGCTTGGCTCAGGGCAGTCTACTGTTTTTT. The chain has TRBV5-4 and TRBJ1-4; tentative D call: TRBD1 (5 bases). The CDR3 covers 13 residues. Germline V gene sequence: CDR1 SGHNT, CDR2 YYREEE (reference sequence). Trimming cost V 0 bases and J 13 bases, with 13 bases left between them.

In this sample, this clone turned up once. The rearrangement links TRBV27 to TRBJ2-7, with TRBD2 as a possible D gene (6 bases). Trimming removed 4 bases at V and 4 bases at J, with 14 bases between. This CDR3 contains 14 residues. Per the germline V gene, CDR1 is MNHEY and CDR2 is SMNVEV (reference sequence). The CDR3 here is CASSSSGTAYEQYF. CDR3 DNA sequence: TGTGCCAGCAGTTCATCCGGGACTGCTTACGAGCAGTACTTC.

The rearrangement links TRBV15 to TRBJ2-5, with a possible D match to TRBD2 (6 bases). The length of the CDR3 is 15 residues. The V end was cut by 3 bases, the J end by 2 bases, with 13 bases between. Germline CDR1 LNHNV, CDR2 YYDKDF (reference sequence). Here the CDR3 DNA reads TGTGCCACCAGCAGGAGCCGGGAGCCTCAAGAGACCCAGTACTTC. Encoded protein: CATSRSREPQETQYF.